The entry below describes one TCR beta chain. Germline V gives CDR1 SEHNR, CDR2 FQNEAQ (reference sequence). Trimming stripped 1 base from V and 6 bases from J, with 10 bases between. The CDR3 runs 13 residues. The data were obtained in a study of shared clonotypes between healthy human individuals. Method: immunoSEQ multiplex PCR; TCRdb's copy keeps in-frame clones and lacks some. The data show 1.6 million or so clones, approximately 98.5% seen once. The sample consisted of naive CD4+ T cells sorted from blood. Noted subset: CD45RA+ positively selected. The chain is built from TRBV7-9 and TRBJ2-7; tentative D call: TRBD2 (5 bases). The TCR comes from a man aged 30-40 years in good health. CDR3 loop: CASSLDSDGEQYF. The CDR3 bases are TGTGCCAGCAGCTTAGATAGCGACGGCGAGCAGTACTTC.